The T cell receptor (beta chain) described here comes from a study of CD8 T cells in ankylosing spondylitis. The length of the CDR3 is 15 residues. V shed 5 bases and J shed 2 bases, with 15 bases lying between them. The germline CDR1 and CDR2 sequences are LGHNA and YSLEER. It was by quantitative 5'-RACE with molecular barcodes that TCR beta libraries were made. A single record per CDR3 protein comes from TCRdb applying MiXCR to the 5' RACE reads. Of 270,000 or so distinct CDR3 sequences in the sample, about 18% are singletons; the top ten hold over 25%. Findings and limits, study-wide: Clones tied to disease were said to be significantly enriched in matched ankylosing spondylitis synovial fluid. In ankylosing spondylitis blood, a motif of about 8 highly homologous TCR beta variants appeared characteristic.

This clonotype has at least ten counts. Its antigen is still unknown. The sample taken for sequencing was blood, either unsorted or a sorted T cell fraction (not recorded which). The chain is built from TRBV4-3 and TRBJ2-5, with a weak D call TRBD2 (7 bases). This receptor was identified in a male donor with ankylosing spondylitis or in good health (not recorded which). CDR3 amino acids: CASSSGRGGQETQYF. DNA of the CDR3: TGCGCCAGCAGCTCAGGCAGGGGAGGGCAAGAGACCCAGTACTTC.